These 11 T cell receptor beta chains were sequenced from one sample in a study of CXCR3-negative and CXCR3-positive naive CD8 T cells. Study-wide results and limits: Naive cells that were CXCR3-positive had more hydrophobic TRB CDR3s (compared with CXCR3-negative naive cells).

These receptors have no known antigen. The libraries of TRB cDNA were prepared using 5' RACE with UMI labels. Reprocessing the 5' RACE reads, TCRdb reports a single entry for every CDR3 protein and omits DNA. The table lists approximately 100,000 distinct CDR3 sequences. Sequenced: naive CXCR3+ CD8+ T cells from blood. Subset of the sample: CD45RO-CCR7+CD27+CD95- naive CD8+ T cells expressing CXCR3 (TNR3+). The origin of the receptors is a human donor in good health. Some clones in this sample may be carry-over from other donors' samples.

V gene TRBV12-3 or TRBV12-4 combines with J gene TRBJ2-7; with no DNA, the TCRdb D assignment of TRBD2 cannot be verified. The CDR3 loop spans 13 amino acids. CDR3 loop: CASSLLGENEQYF.

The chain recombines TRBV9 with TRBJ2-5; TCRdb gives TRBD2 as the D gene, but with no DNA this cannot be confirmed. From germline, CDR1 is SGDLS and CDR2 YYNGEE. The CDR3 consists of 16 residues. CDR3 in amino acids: CASSATSGGPQETQYF. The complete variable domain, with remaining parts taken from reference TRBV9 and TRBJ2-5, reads DSGVTQTPKHLITATGQRVTLRCSPRSGDLSVYWYQQSLDQGLQFLIQYYNGEERAKGNILERFSAQQFPDLHSELNLSSLELGDSALYFCASSATSGGPQETQYFGPGTRLLVL.

CDR3 loop: CASSPIPGTTTYEQYF. The gene calls are TRBV3-1 and TRBJ2-7; TCRdb picks TRBD1, but there is no DNA to check that call. CDR1 and CDR2 (germline): LGHDT, YNNKEL (reference sequence). The CDR3 contains 16 residues.

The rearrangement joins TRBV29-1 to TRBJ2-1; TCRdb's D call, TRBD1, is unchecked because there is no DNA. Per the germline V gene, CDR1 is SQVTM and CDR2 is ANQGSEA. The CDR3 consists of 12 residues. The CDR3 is CSVEENPQGRIF.

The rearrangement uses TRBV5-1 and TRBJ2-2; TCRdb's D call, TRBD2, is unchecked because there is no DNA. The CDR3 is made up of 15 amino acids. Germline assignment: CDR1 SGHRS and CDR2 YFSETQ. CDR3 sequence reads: CASSLGGLNTGELFF.

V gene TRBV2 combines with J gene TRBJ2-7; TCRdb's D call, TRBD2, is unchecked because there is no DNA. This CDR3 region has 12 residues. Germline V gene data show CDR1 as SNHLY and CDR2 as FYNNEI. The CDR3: CASSGTRGEQYF.

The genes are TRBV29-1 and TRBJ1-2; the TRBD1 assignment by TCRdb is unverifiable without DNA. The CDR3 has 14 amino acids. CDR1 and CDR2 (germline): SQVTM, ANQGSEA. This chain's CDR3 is CSVVGQGAAWGYTF.

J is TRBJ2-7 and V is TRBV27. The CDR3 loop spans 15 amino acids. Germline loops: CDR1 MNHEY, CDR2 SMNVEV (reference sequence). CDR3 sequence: CASSLSAGTSYEQYF.

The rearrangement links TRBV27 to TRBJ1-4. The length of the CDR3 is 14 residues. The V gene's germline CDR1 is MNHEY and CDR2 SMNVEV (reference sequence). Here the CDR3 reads CASSLNSDNEKLFF.

This CDR3 reads CSVGLAGASSYNEQFF. The J gene is TRBJ2-1, the V gene TRBV29-1; without DNA, the TCRdb call of TRBD2 cannot be checked. Germline lookup yields CDR1 SQVTM and CDR2 ANQGSEA. The CDR3 loop spans 16 amino acids.

This CDR3 reads CAWSLIKWEQYF. This chain links TRBV30 with TRBJ2-7. This CDR3 region has 12 residues. Per germline, CDR1 GTSNPN and CDR2 SVGIG (reference sequence). The full variable domain, in which reference TRBV30 and TRBJ2-7 provide the parts outside the CDR3, is SQTIHQWPATLVQPVGSPLSLECTVEGTSNPNLYWYRQAAGRGLQLLFYSVGIGQISSEVPQNLSASRPQDRQFILSSKKLLLSDSGFYLCAWSLIKWEQYFGPGTRLTVT.